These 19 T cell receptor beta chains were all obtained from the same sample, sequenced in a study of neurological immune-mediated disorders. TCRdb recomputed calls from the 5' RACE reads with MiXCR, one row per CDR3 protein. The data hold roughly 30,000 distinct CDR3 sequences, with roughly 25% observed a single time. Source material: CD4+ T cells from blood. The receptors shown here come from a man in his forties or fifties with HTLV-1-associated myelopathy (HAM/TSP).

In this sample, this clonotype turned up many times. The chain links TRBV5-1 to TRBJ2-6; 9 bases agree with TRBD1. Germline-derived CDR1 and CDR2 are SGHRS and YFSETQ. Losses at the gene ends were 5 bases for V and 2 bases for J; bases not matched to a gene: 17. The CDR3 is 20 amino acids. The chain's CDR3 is CASSRLLVTGTGTGANVLTF. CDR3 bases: TGCGCCAGCAGTCGGCTCCTCGTCACCGGGACAGGGACTGGGGCCAACGTCCTGACTTTC.

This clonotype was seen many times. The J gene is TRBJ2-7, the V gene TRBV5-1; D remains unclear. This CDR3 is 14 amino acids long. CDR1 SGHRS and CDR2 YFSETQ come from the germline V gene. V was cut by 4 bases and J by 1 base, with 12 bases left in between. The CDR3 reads CASSPGPGSYEQYF. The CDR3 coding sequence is TGCGCCAGCAGCCCGGGCCCGGGTTCCTACGAGCAGTACTTC.

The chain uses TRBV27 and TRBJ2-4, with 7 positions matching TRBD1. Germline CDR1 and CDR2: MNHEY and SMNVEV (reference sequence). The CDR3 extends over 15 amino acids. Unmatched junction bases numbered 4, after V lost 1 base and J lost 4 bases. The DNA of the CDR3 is TGTGCCAGCAGTTTATTGGGGACAGTAAAAAACATTCAGTACTTC. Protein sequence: CASSLLGTVKNIQYF.

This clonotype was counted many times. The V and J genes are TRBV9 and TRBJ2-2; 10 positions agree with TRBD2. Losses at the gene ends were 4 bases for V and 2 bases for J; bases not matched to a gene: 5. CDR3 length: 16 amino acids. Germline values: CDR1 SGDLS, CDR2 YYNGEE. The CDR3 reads CASSPRLAGNTGELFF. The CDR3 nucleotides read TGTGCCAGCAGCCCCCGACTAGCGGGTAACACCGGGGAGCTGTTTTTT. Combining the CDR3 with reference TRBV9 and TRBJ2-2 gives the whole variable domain DSGVTQTPKHLITATGQRVTLRCSPRSGDLSVYWYQQSLDQGLQFLIQYYNGEERAKGNILERFSAQQFPDLHSELNLSSLELGDSALYFCASSPRLAGNTGELFFGEGSRLTVL.

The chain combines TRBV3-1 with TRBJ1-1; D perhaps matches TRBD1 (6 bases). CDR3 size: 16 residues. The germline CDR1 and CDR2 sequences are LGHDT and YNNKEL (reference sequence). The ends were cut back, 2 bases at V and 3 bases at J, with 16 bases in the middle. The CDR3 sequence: CASSQWGGGGHTEAFF. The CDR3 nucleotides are TGTGCCAGCAGCCAATGGGGAGGGGGGGGACACACTGAAGCTTTCTTT.

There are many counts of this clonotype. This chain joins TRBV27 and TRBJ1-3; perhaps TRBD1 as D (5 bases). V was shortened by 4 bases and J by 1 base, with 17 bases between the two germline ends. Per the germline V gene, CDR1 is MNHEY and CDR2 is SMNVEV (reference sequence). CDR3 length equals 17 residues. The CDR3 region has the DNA TGTGCCAGCAGTTCAAACCTTCTTGAGGGGTCTGGAAACACCATATATTTT. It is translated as CASSSNLLEGSGNTIYF.

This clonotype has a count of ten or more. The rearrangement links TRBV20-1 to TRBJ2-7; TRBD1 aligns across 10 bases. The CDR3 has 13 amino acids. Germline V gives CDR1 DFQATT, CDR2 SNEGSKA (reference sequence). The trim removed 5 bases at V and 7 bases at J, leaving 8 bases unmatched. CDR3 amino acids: CSAPRTGGKEQYF. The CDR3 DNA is TGCAGTGCTCCACGGACAGGGGGTAAAGAGCAGTACTTC.

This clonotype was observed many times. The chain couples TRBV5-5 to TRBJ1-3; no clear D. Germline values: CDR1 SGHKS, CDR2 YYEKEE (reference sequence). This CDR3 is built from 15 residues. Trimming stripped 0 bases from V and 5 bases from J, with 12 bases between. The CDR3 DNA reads TGTGCCAGCAGCTTGGGGCTCCCTGGAAGAAACACCATATATTTT. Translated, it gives CASSLGLPGRNTIYF.

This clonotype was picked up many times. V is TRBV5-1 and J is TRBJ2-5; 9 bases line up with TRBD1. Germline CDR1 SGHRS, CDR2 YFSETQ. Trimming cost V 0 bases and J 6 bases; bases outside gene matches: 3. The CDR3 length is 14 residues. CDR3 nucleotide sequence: TGCGCCAGCAGCTTGGGGGACAGGGAAAAGACCCAGTACTTC. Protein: CASSLGDREKTQYF.

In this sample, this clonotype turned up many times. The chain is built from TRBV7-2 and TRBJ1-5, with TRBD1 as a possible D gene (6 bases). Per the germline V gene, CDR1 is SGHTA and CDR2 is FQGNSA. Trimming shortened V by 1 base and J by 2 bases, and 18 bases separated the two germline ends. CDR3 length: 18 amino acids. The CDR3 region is CASSLGNLARGGNQPQHF. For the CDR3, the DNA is TGTGCCAGCAGCTTAGGGAATCTTGCCAGGGGAGGCAATCAGCCCCAGCATTTT.

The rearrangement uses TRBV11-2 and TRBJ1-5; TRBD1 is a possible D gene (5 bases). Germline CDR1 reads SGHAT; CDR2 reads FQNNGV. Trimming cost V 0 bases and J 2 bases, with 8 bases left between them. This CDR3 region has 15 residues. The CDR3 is CASSLDMGGNQPQHF. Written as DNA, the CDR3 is TGTGCCAGCAGCTTAGATATGGGGGGCAATCAGCCCCAGCATTTT.

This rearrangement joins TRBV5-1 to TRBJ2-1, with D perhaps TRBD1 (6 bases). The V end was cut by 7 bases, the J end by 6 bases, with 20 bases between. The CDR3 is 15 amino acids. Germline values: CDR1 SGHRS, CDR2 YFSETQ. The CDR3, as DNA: TGCGCCAGCCCTAGGGGGTCGGGACCCCTCAATGAGCAGTTCTTC. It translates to CASPRGSGPLNEQFF.

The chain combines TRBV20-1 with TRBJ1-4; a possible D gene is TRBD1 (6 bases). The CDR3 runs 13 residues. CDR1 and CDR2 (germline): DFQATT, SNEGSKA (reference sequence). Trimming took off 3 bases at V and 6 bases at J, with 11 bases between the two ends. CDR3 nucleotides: TGCAGTGCTAGTCGACCAGGGGATGAAAAACTGTTTTTT. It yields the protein CSASRPGDEKLFF.

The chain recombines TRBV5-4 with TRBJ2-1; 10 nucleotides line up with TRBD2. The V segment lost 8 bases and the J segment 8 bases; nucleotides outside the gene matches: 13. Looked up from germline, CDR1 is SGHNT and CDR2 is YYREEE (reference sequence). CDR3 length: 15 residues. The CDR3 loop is CARSPPASGSYEQFF. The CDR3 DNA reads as TGTGCCAGAAGCCCTCCTGCTAGCGGGAGCTATGAGCAGTTCTTC.

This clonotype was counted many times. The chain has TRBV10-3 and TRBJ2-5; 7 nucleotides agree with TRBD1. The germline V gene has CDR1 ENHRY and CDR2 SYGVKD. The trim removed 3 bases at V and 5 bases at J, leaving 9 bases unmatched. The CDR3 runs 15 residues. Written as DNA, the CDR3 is TGTGCCATCAGTGATCGACAGGGAATGGGGGAGACCCAGTACTTC. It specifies CAISDRQGMGETQYF.

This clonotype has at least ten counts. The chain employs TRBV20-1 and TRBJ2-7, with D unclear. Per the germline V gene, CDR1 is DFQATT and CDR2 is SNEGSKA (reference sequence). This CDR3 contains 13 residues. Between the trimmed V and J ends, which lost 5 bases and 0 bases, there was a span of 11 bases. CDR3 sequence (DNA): TGCAGTGCTTTACTACCTCCCTCCTACGAGCAGTACTTC. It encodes CSALLPPSYEQYF.

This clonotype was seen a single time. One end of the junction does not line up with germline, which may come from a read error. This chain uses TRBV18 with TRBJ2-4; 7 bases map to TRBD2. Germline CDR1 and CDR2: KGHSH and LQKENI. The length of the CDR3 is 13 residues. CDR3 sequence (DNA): TGTGCCAGCTCATCACAAGCGGGAAACATTAAGTACTTC. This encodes CASSSQAGNIKYF.

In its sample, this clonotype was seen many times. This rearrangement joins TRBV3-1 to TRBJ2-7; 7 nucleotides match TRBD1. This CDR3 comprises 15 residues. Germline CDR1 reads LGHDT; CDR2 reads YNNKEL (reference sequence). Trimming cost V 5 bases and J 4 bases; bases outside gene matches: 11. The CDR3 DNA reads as TGTGCCAGCAGCGGTACAGGGGCCGGTAGATACGAGCAGTACTTC. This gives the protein CASSGTGAGRYEQYF.

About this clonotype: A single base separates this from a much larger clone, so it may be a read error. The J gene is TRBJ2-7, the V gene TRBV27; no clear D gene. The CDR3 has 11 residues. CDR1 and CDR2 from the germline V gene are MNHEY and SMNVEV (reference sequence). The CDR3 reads CASSHGYELYF. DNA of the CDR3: TGTGCCAGCAGCCACGGATACGAGCTGTACTTC.